Listed below are T cell receptor beta chains from one sample, sequenced in a study of T-cell reconstitution after alpha-beta-depleted transplantation in children. TCRdb called the PCR reads again in MiXCR, with one record for every CDR3 protein. The sample lists 700,000 to 850,000 distinct CDR3 sequences, about 15% seen once, with about 5% in the top ten. Sequenced here: PBMCs, mostly from graft donor cells, sampled 360 days after TCRalphabeta/CD19-depleted stem cell transplant. These receptors came from a male patient aged 10 to 17 who had a stem cell transplant for acute lymphoblastic leukemia, so the T cells may come from the graft donor. Each CDR3 is given with its conserved first and last residue. Each record gives: V gene, J gene, clone size, CDR3 length, CDR3 protein. Not every row has a clone size; where given, it reads once, few, many or a size class.

V gene: TRBV7-9; J gene: TRBJ2-1; clone size: few; CDR3 length: 15; CDR3 protein: CASSLKGLESNEQFF
V gene: TRBV15; J gene: TRBJ2-1; clone size: few; CDR3 length: 16; CDR3 protein: CATSSLGQGVINEQFF
V gene: TRBV27; J gene: TRBJ2-7; clone size: few; CDR3 length: 15; CDR3 protein: CASSLPFKGTWEQYF
V gene: TRBV7-9; J gene: TRBJ2-3; clone size: few; CDR3 length: 15; CDR3 protein: CASSLYGRPTDTQYF
V gene: TRBV2; J gene: TRBJ2-7; clone size: few; CDR3 length: 15; CDR3 protein: CASSEMSASTYEQYF
V gene: TRBV7-9; J gene: TRBJ2-5; clone size: .; CDR3 length: 16; CDR3 protein: CASSLVLAGELETQYF
V gene: TRBV12-3/TRBV12-4; J gene: TRBJ2-2; clone size: .; CDR3 length: 18; CDR3 protein: CAISFRQIAVGNTGELFF
V gene: TRBV5-1; J gene: TRBJ2-7; clone size: .; CDR3 length: 14; CDR3 protein: CASANWDAPYEQYF
V gene: TRBV20-1; J gene: TRBJ2-7; clone size: many; CDR3 length: 11; CDR3 protein: CSASLRPSRTF
V gene: TRBV6-5; J gene: TRBJ2-3; clone size: .; CDR3 length: 18; CDR3 protein: CASSYLLRTGQETDTQYF
V gene: TRBV5-1; J gene: TRBJ1-5; clone size: few; CDR3 length: 15; CDR3 protein: CASSPVGGGNQPQHF
V gene: TRBV18; J gene: TRBJ2-2; clone size: few; CDR3 length: 14; CDR3 protein: CASSRAQVTGELFF
V gene: TRBV20-1; J gene: TRBJ1-5; clone size: few; CDR3 length: 16; CDR3 protein: CSASLPLWSSNQPQHF
V gene: TRBV15; J gene: TRBJ2-7; clone size: .; CDR3 length: 14; CDR3 protein: CATSRGIGGYEQYF
V gene: TRBV11-2; J gene: TRBJ2-3; clone size: .; CDR3 length: 16; CDR3 protein: CASSLDGLAATDTQYF
V gene: TRBV20-1; J gene: TRBJ1-2; clone size: .; CDR3 length: 15; CDR3 protein: CSADTGQGGYYGYTF
V gene: TRBV6-4; J gene: TRBJ1-4; clone size: .; CDR3 length: 13; CDR3 protein: CAAAVATNEKLFF
V gene: TRBV24-1; J gene: TRBJ2-1; clone size: few; CDR3 length: 17; CDR3 protein: CATSDSRLAGSYNEQFF
V gene: TRBV19; J gene: TRBJ2-2; clone size: .; CDR3 length: 16; CDR3 protein: CATGDRGHKNTGELFF
V gene: TRBV11-1; J gene: TRBJ1-1; clone size: .; CDR3 length: 17; CDR3 protein: CASSPGTGSRVGTEAFF
V gene: TRBV4-1; J gene: TRBJ1-5; clone size: few; CDR3 length: 16; CDR3 protein: CASSPVGAWDNQPQHF
V gene: TRBV7-8; J gene: TRBJ2-5; clone size: few; CDR3 length: 15; CDR3 protein: CASSLAGARGETQYF
V gene: TRBV29-1; J gene: TRBJ2-7; clone size: few; CDR3 length: 13; CDR3 protein: CSVDGTGQNEQYF
V gene: TRBV7-8; J gene: TRBJ2-1; clone size: many; CDR3 length: 17; CDR3 protein: CASSPQGTGGSYNEQFF
V gene: TRBV7-8; J gene: TRBJ2-2; clone size: few; CDR3 length: 17; CDR3 protein: CASSSTGLAGYTGELFF
V gene: TRBV7-2; J gene: TRBJ1-2; clone size: few; CDR3 length: 13; CDR3 protein: CASSSPGLYGYTF
V gene: TRBV5-6; J gene: TRBJ2-5; clone size: .; CDR3 length: 15; CDR3 protein: CASSLATGGGETQYF
V gene: TRBV20-1; J gene: TRBJ2-6; clone size: many; CDR3 length: 15; CDR3 protein: CSAKSRGTGANVLTF
V gene: TRBV3-1; J gene: TRBJ1-4; clone size: few; CDR3 length: 21; CDR3 protein: CASSQDRADAGSGVLDEKLFF
V gene: TRBV4-3; J gene: TRBJ1-4; clone size: .; CDR3 length: 19; CDR3 protein: CASSPSGLRGAATNEKLFF
V gene: TRBV18; J gene: TRBJ2-2; clone size: .; CDR3 length: 14; CDR3 protein: CACTGTGGTGELFF
V gene: TRBV20-1; J gene: TRBJ2-2; clone size: few; CDR3 length: 16; CDR3 protein: CSARDRPGFYTGELFF
V gene: TRBV27; J gene: TRBJ2-1; clone size: .; CDR3 length: 14; CDR3 protein: CASSSGTGSNEQFF
V gene: TRBV20-1; J gene: TRBJ2-4; clone size: few; CDR3 length: 15; CDR3 protein: CSASYGTGAKNIQYF
V gene: TRBV6-5; J gene: TRBJ2-6; clone size: .; CDR3 length: 20; CDR3 protein: CASSYWVGGSLLSGANVLTF
V gene: TRBV29-1; J gene: TRBJ2-5; clone size: .; CDR3 length: 12; CDR3 protein: CSVETLQETQYF
V gene: TRBV5-1; J gene: TRBJ1-5; clone size: .; CDR3 length: 15; CDR3 protein: CASSLGSVSNQPQHF
V gene: TRBV15; J gene: TRBJ2-7; clone size: few; CDR3 length: 12; CDR3 protein: CATAAGRYEQYF
V gene: TRBV5-1; J gene: TRBJ1-4; clone size: .; CDR3 length: 18; CDR3 protein: CASSPKLVGQVRGEKLFF
V gene: TRBV7-8; J gene: TRBJ1-3; clone size: .; CDR3 length: 16; CDR3 protein: CASRPRGQSSGNTIYF
V gene: TRBV4-2; J gene: TRBJ2-2; clone size: .; CDR3 length: 17; CDR3 protein: CASGQLAGGPGTGELFF
V gene: TRBV7-3; J gene: TRBJ2-3; clone size: .; CDR3 length: 15; CDR3 protein: CASSLIAGATDTQYF
V gene: TRBV7-7; J gene: TRBJ2-7; clone size: .; CDR3 length: 16; CDR3 protein: CASSPGDHPRAYEQYF
V gene: TRBV27; J gene: TRBJ2-2; clone size: many; CDR3 length: 15; CDR3 protein: CASSFRTENTGELFF
V gene: TRBV15; J gene: TRBJ2-1; clone size: many; CDR3 length: 15; CDR3 protein: CATSGILTGGNEQFF
V gene: TRBV12-3/TRBV12-4; J gene: TRBJ2-1; clone size: .; CDR3 length: 13; CDR3 protein: CASSPTGSNEQFF
V gene: TRBV11-2; J gene: TRBJ2-7; clone size: few; CDR3 length: 15; CDR3 protein: CASSSLVGPSYEQYF
V gene: TRBV18; J gene: TRBJ2-3; clone size: .; CDR3 length: 16; CDR3 protein: CASSSRATGLTDTQYF
V gene: TRBV4-2; J gene: TRBJ2-1; clone size: many; CDR3 length: 15; CDR3 protein: CASSQTSGRFHEQFF
V gene: TRBV18; J gene: TRBJ2-7; clone size: few; CDR3 length: 13; CDR3 protein: CASSPDGAYEQYF
V gene: TRBV7-2; J gene: TRBJ2-5; clone size: .; CDR3 length: 17; CDR3 protein: CASSLAKTSGHQETQYF
V gene: TRBV9; J gene: TRBJ2-1; clone size: .; CDR3 length: 15; CDR3 protein: CASSVVRGAHNEQFF
V gene: TRBV14; J gene: TRBJ1-2; clone size: .; CDR3 length: 16; CDR3 protein: CASSQEGTGGIYGYTF
V gene: TRBV20-1; J gene: TRBJ2-1; clone size: few; CDR3 length: 14; CDR3 protein: CSASPTGTYNEQFF
V gene: TRBV4-1; J gene: TRBJ1-1; clone size: .; CDR3 length: 14; CDR3 protein: CASSRPGVNTEAFF